What follows are 31 T cell receptor beta chains derived from one specimen sequenced in a study of tumor-infiltrating lymphocytes in primary liver carcinoma. The researchers obtained blood RNA from unsorted whole blood and also extracted germline DNA. Production of TCR beta cDNA used 500 ng total RNA together with a constant-region primer. Researchers made the TCR beta libraries by running three nested multiplex PCR rounds with slightly modified ARM-PCR. Primers for the first two PCR rounds were TRBV1-TRBV30 forward primers and a C-beta reverse primer (approximately 10 cycles per round). Each CDR3 protein gets one entry after TCRdb re-called the multiplex PCR reads with MiXCR. The sample comprises a few hundred thousand distinct CDR3 sequences, 58% of which are singletons, and over 15% rests with the top ten. Specimen: peripheral blood. The source of these receptors is a woman in her 30s with primary liver carcinoma and hepatitis B virus infection.

This clonotype has only a few counts. The chain combines TRBV12-3 or TRBV12-4 with TRBJ2-7, with D perhaps given as TRBD1 or TRBD2 (5 bases each). Trimming cost V 2 bases and J 0 bases, with 14 bases left between them. This CDR3 is built from 16 residues. The CDR3 bases are TGTGCCAGCAGTTTAATTCCGGGGCCAAGCTCCTACGAGCAGTACTTC. It is translated as CASSLIPGPSSYEQYF.

The chain combines TRBV28 with TRBJ1-6, with a possible D match to TRBD1 (5 bases). V lost 7 bases and J lost 8, with 12 bases in between. This CDR3 region has 13 residues. CDR1 is MDHEN, CDR2 SYDVKM, per germline. CDR3 protein: CASKYRPDSPLHF. The DNA of the CDR3 is TGTGCCAGCAAATACAGGCCCGATTCACCCCTCCACTTT. The full variable domain, rest sourced from reference TRBV28 and TRBJ1-6, is DVKVTQSSRYLVKRTGEKVFLECVQDMDHENMFWYRQDPGLGLRLIYFSYDVKMKEKGDIPEGYSVSREKKERFSLILESASTNQTSMYLCASKYRPDSPLHFGNGTRLTVT.

The count of this clonotype is one. One base away lies a much larger clone, so this may be a sequencing read error. V usage is TRBV29-1 and J usage is TRBJ2-3; D remains ambiguous. This CDR3 is built from 10 residues. Germline lookup yields CDR1 SQVTM and CDR2 ANQGSEA. CDR3 DNA sequence: TGCAACGTTGATTTAGATACGCAGTATTTT. Amino acid sequence: CNVDLDTQYF.

As to this clonotype: A much larger clone lies a single base off, so this may be a read error. This chain connects TRBV10-3 to TRBJ2-3; D is uncertain. This CDR3 comprises 14 residues. V lost 10 bases and J 0 bases, leaving 14 bases between the germline ends. Germline V gene lookup returns CDR1 ENHRY and CDR2 SYGVKD. CDR3 nucleotide sequence: TGTGCCACCCTTAGGGAAAGAAGCACAGATACGCAGTATTTT. This encodes CATLRERSTDTQYF.

About this clonotype: A much larger clone differs from this one at a single base, so this may be a read error. The chain employs TRBV6-5 and TRBJ1-6; the D is unclear. CDR3 length: 18 amino acids. In germline, CDR1 is MNHEY, CDR2 SVGAGI. In DNA, the CDR3 is TGTGCCAGCAATTACTCGTCCTACAGTGCGCCCTATAATTCACCCCTCCACTTT. This translates into CASNYSSYSAPYNSPLHF.

Sample share makes this clonotype medium-sized. V usage is TRBV11-2 and J usage is TRBJ1-1; D is undetermined. This CDR3 region has 14 residues. The V end lost 6 bases, the J end lost 3 bases, and 14 bases lay between the germline ends. CDR1 and CDR2 from the germline V gene are SGHAT and FQNNGV. The CDR3 nucleotides are TGTGCCAGCAGTTCCTCCCGAGGTGACACTGAAGCTTTCTTT. Protein sequence: CASSSSRGDTEAFF.

Concerning this clonotype: A read error is likely, as this CDR3 ends without the conserved phenylalanine or tryptophan. This rearrangement joins TRBV4-3 to TRBJ1-4, with TRBD1 as a possible D gene (6 bases). The CDR3 has 16 residues. With 2 bases removed from V and 3 bases from J, the gap between germline ends came to 13 bases. The germline V gene has CDR1 LGHNA and CDR2 YSLEER. The CDR3, as DNA: TGCGCCAGCAGCCAACGAGGGGGAGGTTCTAATGAAAAACTGTTTTTA. Protein: CASSQRGGGSNEKLFL.

This chain connects TRBV5-8 to TRBJ2-4; D not resolved. With 0 bases removed from V and 8 bases from J, the gap between germline ends came to 9 bases. CDR1 is SGHTS and CDR2 is YDEGEE in the germline V gene. This CDR3 has 13 amino acids. The CDR3 DNA reads as TGTGCCAGCAGCTTGGAGGGTAAAGACATTCAGTACTTC. Translation: CASSLEGKDIQYF.

For this clonotype: Possible read error: a much larger clone is one base away. V gene TRBV4-1 combines with J gene TRBJ2-4, with D unresolved. Germline values: CDR1 MGHRA, CDR2 YSYEKL. This CDR3 spans 14 amino acids. The CDR3 sequence is CASSLGITNNIQYF. The DNA of the CDR3 is TGCGCCAGCAGCCTTGGTATAACCAATAACATTCAGTACTTC.

Remarks on this clonotype: This clone may be a read error of a much larger clone one base away. The chain combines TRBV6-5 with TRBJ2-5; the match to TRBD2 covers 14 bases. The germline V gene encodes CDR1 MNHEY and CDR2 SVGAGI. CDR3 length: 15 residues. CDR3 in DNA: TGTGCCAGCAGTTACAGCGGGACTAGCGGGGGCAGGATGGACTTC. It translates to CASSYSGTSGGRMDF.

The sample holds many counts of this clonotype. A junction end diverges from the germline sequence, so it may reflect a read error. This chain links TRBV29-1 with TRBJ1-2, with a possible D match to TRBD1 (6 bases). The V gene's germline CDR1 is SQVTM and CDR2 ANQGSEA. The CDR3 totals 10 residues. CDR3 DNA sequence: TGCAGCCTTGGGGGCAGGGACGCTAGCTTC. Translated, it gives CSLGGRDASF.

In regard to this clonotype: The CDR3 end shows no conserved phenylalanine or tryptophan, and so a read error is likely. This rearrangement joins TRBV11-2 to TRBJ2-5; D not certain. The V gene's germline CDR1 is SGHAT and CDR2 FQNNGV. The CDR3 loop spans 11 amino acids. The CDR3 bases are TGTACCAGTGGCAGAGGAGAGACCCAGTACTTA. Amino acid sequence: CTSGRGETQYL.

This clonotype was counted a single time. V usage is TRBV11-2 and J usage is TRBJ2-7; D is possibly TRBD1 (6 bases). The CDR3 is made up of 14 amino acids. Looked up from germline, CDR1 is SGHAT and CDR2 is FQNNGV. The CDR3 bases are TGTGCTAACAGTGGGGGCGGTGGAGCCTGCGAGCAGTACTTC. Its translation: CANSGGGGACEQYF.

Comment on this clonotype: A read error may be the cause here, since a much bigger clone is one base away. The V gene is TRBV29-1, the J gene TRBJ2-3; D uncertain. This CDR3 is built from 12 residues. Germline CDR1 SQVTM, CDR2 ANQGSEA. Trimming took 5 bases from V and 0 from J, leaving 6 bases between them. This CDR3 is CSVRSSTDTQYF. In DNA form, the CDR3 reads TGCAGCGTTCGGTCCAGCACAGATACGCAGTATTTT.

This clonotype was recorded many times. The rearrangement uses TRBV12-3 or TRBV12-4 and TRBJ2-2; the D gene is possibly TRBD2 (5 bases). The CDR3 has 12 residues. The germline V and J ends were trimmed by 7 bases and 5 bases, with 8 bases remaining between them. CDR3 in amino acids: CASKGATGELFF. As DNA, the CDR3 is TGTGCCAGCAAGGGAGCAACCGGGGAGCTGTTTTTT.

This clonotype was seen more than once but under ten times. The genes are TRBV5-8 and TRBJ1-5; D is ambiguous. Looked up from germline, CDR1 is SGHTS and CDR2 is YDEGEE. The V gene lost 2 bases and the J gene lost 5 bases, with 8 bases spanning the gap. The CDR3 consists of 13 residues. In nucleotides, the CDR3 is TGTGCCAGCAGCTTCCAGGTTCATCAGCCCCAGCATTTT. Amino acids: CASSFQVHQPQHF. Supplemented by reference TRBV5-8 and TRBJ1-5, the full variable domain reads EAGVTQSPTHLIKTRGQQATLRCSPISGHTSVYWYQQALGLGLQFLLWYDEGEERNRGNFPPRFSGRQFPNYSSELNVNALELEDSALYLCASSFQVHQPQHFGDGTRLSIL.

J is TRBJ2-7 and V is TRBV14; D is ambiguous. V lost 5 bases, J lost 5 bases, and 10 bases lay in between. The CDR3 has 12 amino acids. Germline V gene data show CDR1 as SGHDN and CDR2 as FVKESK. CDR3 coding DNA: TGTGCCAGCAGCTCGTCCGGTCACGAGCAGTACTTC. Its translation: CASSSSGHEQYF.

This chain joins TRBV30 and TRBJ1-6, with a tentative D call TRBD1 (6 bases). The CDR3 totals 15 residues. In germline, CDR1 is GTSNPN, CDR2 SVGIG (reference sequence). The ends were cut back, 0 bases at V and 7 bases at J, with 13 bases in the middle. This CDR3 reads CAWSVQGSKNSPLHF. In DNA, the CDR3 is TGTGCCTGGAGTGTGCAGGGGAGCAAAAATTCACCCCTCCACTTT. The full variable domain, in which reference TRBV30 and TRBJ1-6 provide the parts outside the CDR3, is SQTIHQWPATLVQPVGSPLSLECTVEGTSNPNLYWYRQAAGRGLQLLFYSVGIGQISSEVPQNLSASRPQDRQFILSSKKLLLSDSGFYLCAWSVQGSKNSPLHFGNGTRLTVT.

The J gene is TRBJ2-1, the V gene TRBV6-6; D ambiguous. V was cut by 10 bases and J by 0 bases, with 13 bases left in between. CDR1 and CDR2 (germline): MNHNY, SVGAGI (reference sequence). The CDR3 covers 14 residues. The CDR3 region is CANEDPSSYNEQFF. The DNA for the CDR3 is TGTGCCAACGAGGACCCCAGCTCCTACAATGAGCAGTTCTTC.

The chain is built from TRBV2 and TRBJ1-4; D perhaps matches TRBD1 (6 bases). The V end was cut by 5 bases, the J end by 6 bases, with 16 bases between. Germline values: CDR1 SNHLY, CDR2 FYNNEI. The CDR3 sequence is 15 residues long. The CDR3 coding sequence is TGTGCCAGCAGTCCTCCCCAGGGGTCAGATGAAAAACTGTTTTTT. This translates into CASSPPQGSDEKLFF. The full variable domain, rest sourced from reference TRBV2 and TRBJ1-4, is EPEVTQTPSHQVTQMGQEVILRCVPISNHLYFYWYRQILGQKVEFLVSFYNNEISEKSEIFDDQFSVERPDGSNFTLKIRSTKLEDSAMYFCASSPPQGSDEKLFFGSGTQLSVL.

V is TRBV6-5 and J is TRBJ2-1; 7 bases are a match to TRBD2. This CDR3 region has 15 residues. The germline V gene encodes CDR1 MNHEY and CDR2 SVGAGI. The trim removed 6 bases at V and 2 bases at J, leaving 7 bases unmatched. The CDR3 nucleotides read TGTGCCAGCAGGGCACGGCGGGGGACCTACAATGAGCAGTTCTTC. Translating gives CASRARRGTYNEQFF.

This rearrangement joins TRBV7-9 to TRBJ2-1; D is possibly TRBD2 (5 bases). Germline V gives CDR1 SEHNR, CDR2 FQNEAQ (reference sequence). The CDR3 length is 16 residues. Trimming stripped 5 bases from V and 8 bases from J, with 22 bases between. The CDR3 DNA reads as TGTGCCAGCAGCCCCCGGGTGAGGGCCCGGGTTTATGAGCAGTTCTTC. It translates to CASSPRVRARVYEQFF.

In DNA, the CDR3 is TGTGCCAGCAGCGCAATAGGGACTGAAGCTTTCTTT. Its protein is CASSAIGTEAFF. The rearrangement uses TRBV5-4 and TRBJ1-1, with D unresolved. The CDR3 has 12 residues. Germline V gives CDR1 SGHNT, CDR2 YYREEE (reference sequence). The V end was cut by 4 bases, the J end by 5 bases, with 9 bases between.

Regarding this clonotype: This may arise from a read error, as a much more abundant clone is one base away. This chain joins TRBV6-5 and TRBJ2-3; D uncertain. The CDR3 is 13 residues long. The V gene's germline CDR1 is MNHEY and CDR2 SVGAGI. The CDR3 spells CVSTQRSTDTQYF. DNA for the CDR3: TGTGTCAGCACCCAAAGAAGCACAGATACGCAGTATTTT.

This clonotype appeared once. At one end, the junction sequence differs from germline, possibly due to a read error. The chain has TRBV7-9 and TRBJ2-6; 7 nucleotides match TRBD1. The germline V gene has CDR1 SEHNR and CDR2 FQNEAQ (reference sequence). The CDR3 sequence is 15 residues long. In DNA form, the CDR3 reads TGTGCTAGCAACCGCCAGGGGGCTGGGGCCAACGTCCTGACTTTC. This gives the protein CASNRQGAGANVLTF.

This clonotype came up a few times. This chain connects TRBV28 to TRBJ1-1; D not certain. This CDR3 has 11 residues. V gave up 5 bases and J gave up 8 bases, with 9 bases separating them. Per germline, CDR1 MDHEN and CDR2 SYDVKM. The CDR3 coding sequence is TGTGCCAGCAGTCTAAATTTCGAAGCTTTCTTT. This codes for CASSLNFEAFF.

Comment on this clonotype: The junction does not match germline at one end; this may be a read error. J is TRBJ2-1 and V is TRBV12-3 or TRBV12-4; D gene uncertain. The CDR3 consists of 14 residues. CDR3: CASKEMCSFNEQFF. The CDR3 bases are TGTGCCAGCAAGGAGATGTGCTCCTTCAATGAGCAGTTCTTC.

As concerns this clonotype: A much larger clone differs from this one at a single base, so this may be a read error. The genes are TRBV29-1 and TRBJ1-4, with unresolved D. This CDR3 contains 13 residues. Trimming shortened V by 5 bases and J by 5 bases, and 12 bases separated the two germline ends. The germline CDR1 and CDR2 sequences are SQVTM and ANQGSEA. The DNA of the CDR3 is TGCAGCGTTCATGGGCAGGAAAATGAAAAACTGTTTTTT. It codes for CSVHGQENEKLFF.

This clonotype was counted between two and nine times. The chain links TRBV30 to TRBJ1-1; D gene unclear. CDR3 length: 11 amino acids. Trimming removed 0 bases at V and 11 bases at J, with 10 bases between. CDR1 is GTSNPN, CDR2 SVGIG, per germline (reference sequence). The DNA for the CDR3 is TGTGCCTGGAGTGTTTCGTCTTGGGCTTTCTTT. Translated, it gives CAWSVSSWAFF.

A remark on this clonotype: At one end the junction does not follow the germline gene, possibly because of a read error. The gene calls are TRBV11-2 and TRBJ2-1; D is undetermined. The CDR3 consists of 15 residues. Per germline, CDR1 SGHAT and CDR2 FQNNGV. CDR3 in DNA: TGTGCCATCAGCTTAACTCCGGACGGCTACAATGAGCAGTTCTTC. Residues: CAISLTPDGYNEQFF. The entire variable domain, with the rest obtained from reference TRBV11-2 and TRBJ2-1, is as follows: EAGVAQSPRYKIIEKRQSVAFWCNPISGHATLYWYQQILGQGPKLLIQFQNNGVVDDSQLPKDRFSAERLKGVDSTLKIQPAKLEDSAVYLCAISLTPDGYNEQFFGPGTRLTVL.

This chain joins TRBV7-2 and TRBJ2-3; D not resolved. Germline V CDR1 and CDR2: SGHTA, FQGNSA. V lost 5 bases and J 2 bases, leaving 17 bases between the germline ends. The CDR3 contains 16 residues. The CDR3 DNA follows: TGTGCCAGCAGCCAATATCGAGACTTCTCCACAGATACGCAGTATTTT. Translation: CASSQYRDFSTDTQYF.